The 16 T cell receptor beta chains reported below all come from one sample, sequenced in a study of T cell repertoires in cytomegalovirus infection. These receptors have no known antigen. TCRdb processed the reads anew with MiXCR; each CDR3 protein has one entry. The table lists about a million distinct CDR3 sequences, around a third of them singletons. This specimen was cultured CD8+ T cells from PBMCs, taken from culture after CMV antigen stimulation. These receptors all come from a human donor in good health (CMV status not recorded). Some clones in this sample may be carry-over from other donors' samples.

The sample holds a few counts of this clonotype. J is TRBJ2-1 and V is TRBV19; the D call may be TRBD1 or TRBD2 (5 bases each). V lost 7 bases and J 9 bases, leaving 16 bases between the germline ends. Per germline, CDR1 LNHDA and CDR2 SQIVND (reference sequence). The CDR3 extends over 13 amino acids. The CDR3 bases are TGTGCCAGTATGGGGGTGTCCCAGGTTGAGCAGTTCTTC. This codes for CASMGVSQVEQFF.

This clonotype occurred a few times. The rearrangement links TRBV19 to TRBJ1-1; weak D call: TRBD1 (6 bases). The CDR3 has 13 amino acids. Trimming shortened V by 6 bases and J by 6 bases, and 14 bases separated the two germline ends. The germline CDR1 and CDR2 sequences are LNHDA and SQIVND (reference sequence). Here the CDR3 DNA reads TGTGCCAGTAGAGTCCTCGGGGGCGCTGAAGCTTTCTTT. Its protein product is CASRVLGGAEAFF.

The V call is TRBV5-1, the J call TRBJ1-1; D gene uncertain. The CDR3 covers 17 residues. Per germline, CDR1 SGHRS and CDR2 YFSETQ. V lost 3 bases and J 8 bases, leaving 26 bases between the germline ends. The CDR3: CASSSVALGRWGEEAFF. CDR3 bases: TGCGCCAGCAGCTCCGTAGCCTTAGGTCGCTGGGGTGAGGAAGCTTTCTTT.

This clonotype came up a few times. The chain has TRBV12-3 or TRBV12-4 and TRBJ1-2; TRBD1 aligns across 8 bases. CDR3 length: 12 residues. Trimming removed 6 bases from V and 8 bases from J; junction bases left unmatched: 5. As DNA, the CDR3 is TGTGCCAGCAGCCAGGGGGCGAGCGGCTACACCTTC. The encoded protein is CASSQGASGYTF.

The CDR3 DNA follows: TGTGCCAGCGGCCTCGTTGGAAGAGGAGACAATGAGCAGTTCTTC. It is translated as CASGLVGRGDNEQFF. The V call is TRBV28, the J call TRBJ2-1, with no clear D. The V and J ends lost 8 bases and 5 bases respectively, with 19 bases between them. CDR1 MDHEN and CDR2 SYDVKM come from the germline V gene. The CDR3 covers 15 residues. The whole variable domain, remainder taken from reference TRBV28 and TRBJ2-1, is DVKVTQSSRYLVKRTGEKVFLECVQDMDHENMFWYRQDPGLGLRLIYFSYDVKMKEKGDIPEGYSVSREKKERFSLILESASTNQTSMYLCASGLVGRGDNEQFFGPGTRLTVL.

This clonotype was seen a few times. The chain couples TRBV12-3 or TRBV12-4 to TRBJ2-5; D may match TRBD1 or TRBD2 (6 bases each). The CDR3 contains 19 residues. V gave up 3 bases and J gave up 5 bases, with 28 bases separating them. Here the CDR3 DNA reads TGTGCCAGCAGTTTCAGTCTCCTCCCCGCGGACAGCCGGGGGGAGACCCAGTACTTC. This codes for CASSFSLLPADSRGETQYF.

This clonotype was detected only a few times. CDR3 coding DNA: TGTGCCAGCAGTCCCGGGACAACCAACAATGAGCAGTTCTTC. Its protein product is CASSPGTTNNEQFF. This chain joins TRBV6-1 and TRBJ2-1, with D maybe TRBD1 (6 bases). The V end was cut by 5 bases, the J end by 5 bases, with 13 bases between. Germline V gene data show CDR1 as MNHNS and CDR2 as SASEGT. This CDR3 has 14 residues.

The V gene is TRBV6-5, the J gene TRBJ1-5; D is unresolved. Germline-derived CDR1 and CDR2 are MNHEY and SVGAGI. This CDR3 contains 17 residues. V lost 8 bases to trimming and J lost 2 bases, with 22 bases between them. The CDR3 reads CASSSNREGRGNQPQHF. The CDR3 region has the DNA TGTGCCAGCTCCTCTAACCGGGAGGGTCGGGGCAATCAGCCCCAGCATTTT.

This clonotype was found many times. This chain's CDR3 is CASSLTLSKPQHF. CDR3 coding DNA: TGTGCCAGCAGCTTGACCCTGTCGAAGCCCCAGCATTTT. The chain employs TRBV11-2 and TRBJ1-5; D gene unclear. V was cut by 3 bases and J by 8 bases, with 11 bases left in between. Germline lookup yields CDR1 SGHAT and CDR2 FQNNGV. The CDR3 extends over 13 amino acids.

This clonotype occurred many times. CDR3 nucleotides: TGTGCCAGCGGGAGCCGGGCGTGGCCCCAGCATTTT. It yields the protein CASGSRAWPQHF. The genes are TRBV7-8 and TRBJ1-5, with D hard to call. Trimming shortened V by 8 bases and J by 9 bases, and 14 bases separated the two germline ends. CDR3 length: 12 residues. The germline CDR1 and CDR2 sequences are SGHVS and FQNEAQ.

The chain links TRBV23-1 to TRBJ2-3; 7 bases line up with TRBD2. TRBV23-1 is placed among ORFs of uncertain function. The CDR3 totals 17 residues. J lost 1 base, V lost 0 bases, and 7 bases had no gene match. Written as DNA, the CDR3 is TGCGCCAGCAGTCAATCGGGTTCCGCGGGGGGCACAGATACGCAGTATTTT. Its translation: CASSQSGSAGGTDTQYF.

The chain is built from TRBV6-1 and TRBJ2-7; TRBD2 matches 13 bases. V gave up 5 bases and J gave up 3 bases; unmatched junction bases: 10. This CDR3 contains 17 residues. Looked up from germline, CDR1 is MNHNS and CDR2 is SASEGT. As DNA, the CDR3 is TGTGCCAGCAGTCGACTAGCGGGGGGCTCCTTTGACTACGAGCAGTACTTC. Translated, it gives CASSRLAGGSFDYEQYF.

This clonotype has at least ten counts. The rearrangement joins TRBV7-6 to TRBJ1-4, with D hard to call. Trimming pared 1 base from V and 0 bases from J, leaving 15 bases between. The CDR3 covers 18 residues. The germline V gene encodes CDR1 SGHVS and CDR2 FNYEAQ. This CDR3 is CASSLGRAEDATNEKLFF. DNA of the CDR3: TGTGCCAGCAGCTTAGGTCGGGCCGAAGACGCAACTAATGAAAAACTGTTTTTT.

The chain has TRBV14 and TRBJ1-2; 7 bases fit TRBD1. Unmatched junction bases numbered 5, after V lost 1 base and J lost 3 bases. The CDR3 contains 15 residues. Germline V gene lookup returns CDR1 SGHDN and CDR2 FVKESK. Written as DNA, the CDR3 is TGTGCCAGCAGCCAAGTACAGGGGCCCCACTATGGCTACACCTTC. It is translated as CASSQVQGPHYGYTF.

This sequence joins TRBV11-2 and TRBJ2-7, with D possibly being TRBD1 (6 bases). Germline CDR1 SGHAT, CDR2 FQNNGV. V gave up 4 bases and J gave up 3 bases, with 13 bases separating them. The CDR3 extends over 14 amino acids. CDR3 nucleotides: TGTGCCAGCAGCTCGAGGGGACAATTCTACGAGCAGTACTTC. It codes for CASSSRGQFYEQYF.

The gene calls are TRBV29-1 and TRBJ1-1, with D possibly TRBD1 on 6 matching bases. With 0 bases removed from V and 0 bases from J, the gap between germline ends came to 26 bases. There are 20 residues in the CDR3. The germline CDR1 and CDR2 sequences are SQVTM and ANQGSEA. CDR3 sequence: CSVEEVHAYRDNKLNTEAFF. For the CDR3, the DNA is TGCAGCGTTGAAGAGGTACATGCCTACCGGGACAATAAATTGAACACTGAAGCTTTCTTT.